This T cell receptor (beta chain) was captured in a study of control samples from healthy donors and cancer patients. Libraries were prepared by immunoSEQ multiplex PCR; TCRdb keeps only in-frame clonotypes and omits some of them. The profile covers around 150,000 clones, with 96% appearing a single time and 1% taken by the ten largest. From germline, CDR1 is MNHEY and CDR2 SMNVEV (reference sequence). The length of the CDR3 is 17 residues. V was clipped by 6 bases and J by 8 bases; unmatched bases: 15. This clonotype was sampled from a woman aged 25 to 39 in good health. The sequenced material came from blood. V is TRBV27 and J is TRBJ1-4; 10 bases map to TRBD1. CDR3 in amino acids: CASRSGTGVLPGEKLFF. Here the CDR3 DNA reads TGTGCCAGCAGATCCGGGACAGGGGTCCTCCCGGGCGAAAAACTGTTTTTT.